A single sample is the source of the 20 T cell receptor beta chains below, sequenced in a study of blood T cell repertoires in COVID-19. TCRdb's copy holds only in-frame clones and misses some; the assay was immunoSEQ multiplex PCR. The sample carries about 71,000 clones, roughly 82% recorded once. The specimen was peripheral blood. All receptors come from a woman over 75 with acute or convalescent COVID-19.

The genes are TRBV10-2 and TRBJ2-5, with D maybe TRBD2 (5 bases). V was shortened by 8 bases and J by 5 bases, with 15 bases between the two germline ends. Per germline, CDR1 WSHSY and CDR2 SAAADI. The length of the CDR3 is 13 residues. The chain's CDR3 is CASGLLGSETQYF. In nucleotides, the CDR3 is TGCGCCAGCGGACTTTTGGGGAGCGAGACCCAGTACTTC.

The rearrangement links TRBV9 to TRBJ2-7; 8 positions agree with TRBD1. This CDR3 has 15 amino acids. The junction had 10 bases not matched to a gene; V was cut back by 2 bases and J by 6 bases. Germline CDR1 SGDLS, CDR2 YYNGEE. Here the CDR3 reads CASSVQGAQLGEQYF. CDR3 nucleotides: TGTGCCAGCAGCGTTCAGGGGGCACAGTTGGGCGAGCAGTACTTC. Variable domain in full (rest from reference TRBV9 and TRBJ2-7): DSGVTQTPKHLITATGQRVTLRCSPRSGDLSVYWYQQSLDQGLQFLIQYYNGEERAKGNILERFSAQQFPDLHSELNLSSLELGDSALYFCASSVQGAQLGEQYFGPGTRLTVT.

V and J are TRBV29-1 and TRBJ2-7, with a possible D match to TRBD2 (7 bases). Germline lookup yields CDR1 SQVTM and CDR2 ANQGSEA. The CDR3 has 15 residues. Between the trimmed V and J ends, which lost 6 bases and 3 bases, there was a span of 21 bases. As DNA, the CDR3 is TGCAGCGTGGGCGGGGGCACCACCCCAGGCTACGAGCAGTACTTC. This sequence encodes CSVGGGTTPGYEQYF.

The count of this clone is one. For the CDR3, the DNA is TGTGCCAGCGGGCAGGGGTGGGAGCAGTACTTC. It is translated as CASGQGWEQYF. The chain recombines TRBV2 with TRBJ2-7; TRBD1 might be the D (6 bases). This CDR3 region has 11 residues. V lost 8 bases to trimming and J lost 7 bases, with 12 bases between them. CDR1 and CDR2 from the germline V gene are SNHLY and FYNNEI.

The V call is TRBV7-6, the J call TRBJ2-2, with 10 bases fitting TRBD2. With V trimmed by 5 bases and J by 0 bases, 3 bases remained unmatched. The CDR3 loop spans 16 amino acids. The germline V gene encodes CDR1 SGHVS and CDR2 FNYEAQ. CDR3 residues: CASSQTSGPNTGELFF. DNA for the CDR3: TGTGCCAGCAGCCAGACTAGCGGGCCGAACACCGGGGAGCTGTTTTTT.

This sequence joins TRBV5-1 and TRBJ2-3; 10 positions match TRBD2. Unmatched junction bases numbered 14, after V lost 4 bases and J lost 9 bases. CDR1 SGHRS and CDR2 YFSETQ come from the germline V gene. This CDR3 is built from 16 residues. The CDR3 reads CASSPPAGGKGDTQYF. CDR3 nucleotide sequence: TGCGCCAGCAGCCCCCCAGCGGGAGGGAAGGGAGACACGCAGTATTTT.

The chain has TRBV7-2 and TRBJ2-7, with 13 positions matching TRBD2. After removal of 4 bases from V and 3 bases from J, the junction contained 3 bases not matched to a gene. This CDR3 is 15 amino acids long. Germline CDR1 reads SGHTA; CDR2 reads FQGNSA. The CDR3 sequence: CASSSGLAGRYEQYF. The DNA of the CDR3 is TGTGCCAGCAGCTCGGGACTAGCGGGACGCTACGAGCAGTACTTC.

The rearrangement links TRBV27 to TRBJ2-3; 9 bases fit TRBD2. In germline, CDR1 is MNHEY, CDR2 SMNVEV (reference sequence). With V trimmed by 3 bases and J by 2 bases, 6 bases remained unmatched. CDR3 length: 16 residues. DNA of the CDR3: TGTGCCAGCAGTTTGGGACTAGCCCTTACCACAGATACGCAGTATTTT. The encoded protein is CASSLGLALTTDTQYF.

This chain uses TRBV5-1 with TRBJ2-7; tentative D call: TRBD1 (6 bases). Germline values: CDR1 SGHRS, CDR2 YFSETQ. This CDR3 region has 17 residues. V gave up 2 bases and J gave up 7 bases, with 25 bases separating them. CDR3 in DNA: TGCGCCAGCAGCTTTAACCGCTACCCCCGGACAGCAGGGGAGCAGTACTTC. The encoded protein is CASSFNRYPRTAGEQYF.

The chain employs TRBV2 and TRBJ2-1; TRBD2 aligns across 9 bases. V lost 6 bases, J lost 4 bases, and 4 bases stayed unmatched. This CDR3 has 14 residues. Germline CDR1 and CDR2: SNHLY and FYNNEI. For the CDR3, the DNA is TGTGCCAGCAGGGCTAGCGGGATTTACAATGAGCAGTTCTTC. Translation: CASRASGIYNEQFF.

J is TRBJ1-1 and V is TRBV12-3 or TRBV12-4; D uncertain. The CDR3 has 13 residues. V was cut by 4 bases and J by 11 bases, with 17 bases left in between. CDR3: CASSSSTQPHAFF. The CDR3 DNA reads TGTGCCAGCAGTTCGTCGACTCAGCCGCACGCTTTCTTT.

This clone was found once. The CDR3 spells CASRDWGQGSGNTIYF. Written as DNA, the CDR3 is TGTGCCAGCAGGGACTGGGGACAGGGCTCTGGAAACACCATATATTTT. The chain is built from TRBV2 and TRBJ1-3, with TRBD1 identical over 9 bases. The CDR3 is 16 residues long. Germline CDR1 reads SNHLY; CDR2 reads FYNNEI. Trimming cost V 6 bases and J 0 bases; bases outside gene matches: 6.

The chain combines TRBV6-7 with TRBJ2-7; 8 bases align to TRBD1. TRBV6-7 is an ORF, with its function uncertain. V dropped 10 bases and J dropped 4; count of bases not matched to a gene: 6. The CDR3 spans 12 residues. The CDR3 reads CAKRTGKYEQYF. CDR3 bases: TGTGCCAAGAGGACAGGGAAATACGAGCAGTACTTC.

This chain links TRBV20-1 with TRBJ2-1; D ambiguous. The CDR3 totals 11 residues. CDR1 and CDR2 from the germline V gene are DFQATT and SNEGSKA (reference sequence). Trimming removed 0 bases at V and 14 bases at J, with 11 bases between. CDR3 residues: CSARDRAAEFF. DNA of the CDR3: TGCAGTGCTAGAGATAGAGCCGCGGAGTTCTTC.

V is TRBV28 and J is TRBJ2-1; 10 bases are shared with TRBD1. After removal of 5 bases from V and 2 bases from J, the junction contained 3 bases not matched to a gene. CDR1 and CDR2 from the germline V gene are MDHEN and SYDVKM. This CDR3 has 15 residues. CDR3 nucleotides: TGTGCCAGCAGTCTCGGACAGGGGGCCTACAATGAGCAGTTCTTC. Residues: CASSLGQGAYNEQFF.

V and J are TRBV28 and TRBJ2-7; 7 bases agree with TRBD2. V shed 4 bases and J 2 bases; nucleotides not matched to a gene: 8. The CDR3 sequence is 15 residues long. CDR1 MDHEN and CDR2 SYDVKM come from the germline V gene. The CDR3 region has the DNA TGTGCCAGCAGTTCCGGGGGGAGGCTCACCTACGAGCAGTACTTC. This codes for CASSSGGRLTYEQYF.

The chain combines TRBV6-5 with TRBJ2-7, with TRBD1 matching over 8 bases. Trimming took 6 bases from V and 5 from J; bases not matched to a gene: 12. This CDR3 has 15 amino acids. Per the germline V gene, CDR1 is MNHEY and CDR2 is SVGAGI. CDR3 region: CASSKQGDYRDEQYF. The CDR3, as DNA: TGTGCCAGCAGCAAACAGGGGGATTACCGCGACGAGCAGTACTTC.

V gene TRBV25-1 combines with J gene TRBJ1-2; tentative D call: TRBD1 (5 bases). The CDR3 has 14 amino acids. Trimming removed 1 base at V and 5 bases at J, with 11 bases between. Germline V gene lookup returns CDR1 MGHDK and CDR2 SYGVNS. The CDR3 sequence is CASSELGERYGYTF. Written as DNA, the CDR3 is TGTGCCAGCAGTGAATTAGGGGAACGGTATGGCTACACCTTC.

This rearrangement joins TRBV5-1 to TRBJ2-1; D is possibly TRBD2 (5 bases). The V gene's germline CDR1 is SGHRS and CDR2 YFSETQ. Trimming stripped 0 bases from V and 6 bases from J, with 19 bases between. This CDR3 is 17 amino acids long. This CDR3 is CASSLDTFGGSLNEQFF. The CDR3 nucleotides are TGCGCCAGCAGCTTGGACACCTTCGGTGGGAGTCTCAATGAGCAGTTCTTC. The variable domain in full, with the rest retrieved from reference TRBV5-1 and TRBJ2-1, is KAGVTQTPRYLIKTRGQQVTLSCSPISGHRSVSWYQQTPGQGLQFLFEYFSETQRNKGNFPGRFSGRQFSNSRSEMNVSTLELGDSALYLCASSLDTFGGSLNEQFFGPGTRLTVL.

This chain connects TRBV7-7 to TRBJ2-1, with 10 bases that match TRBD2. The trim removed 5 bases at V and 5 bases at J, leaving 27 bases unmatched. CDR3 length: 22 residues. Germline CDR1 is SSHAT and CDR2 is FNYEAQ (reference sequence). CDR3 loop: CASSLLGGVGLAEPHPDNEQFF. The DNA of the CDR3 is TGTGCCAGCAGCCTACTAGGGGGGGTAGGACTAGCGGAGCCACACCCCGACAATGAGCAGTTCTTC.